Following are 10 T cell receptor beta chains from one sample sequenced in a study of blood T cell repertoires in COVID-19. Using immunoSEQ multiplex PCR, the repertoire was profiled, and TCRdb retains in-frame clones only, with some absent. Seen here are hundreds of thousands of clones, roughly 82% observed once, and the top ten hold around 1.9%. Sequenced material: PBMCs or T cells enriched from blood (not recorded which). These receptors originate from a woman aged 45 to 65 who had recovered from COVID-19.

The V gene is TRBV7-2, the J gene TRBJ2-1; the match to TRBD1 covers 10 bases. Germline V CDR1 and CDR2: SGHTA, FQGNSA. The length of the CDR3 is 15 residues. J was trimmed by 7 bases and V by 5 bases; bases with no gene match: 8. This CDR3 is CASSPPGQGSNEQFF. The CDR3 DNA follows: TGTGCCAGCAGCCCTCCGGGACAGGGGAGTAATGAGCAGTTCTTC.

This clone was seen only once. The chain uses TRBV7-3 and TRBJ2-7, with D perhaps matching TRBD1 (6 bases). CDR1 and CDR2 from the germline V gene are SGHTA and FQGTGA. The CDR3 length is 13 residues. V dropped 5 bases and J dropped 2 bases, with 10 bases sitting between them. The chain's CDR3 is CASSQTGTYEQYF. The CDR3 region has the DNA TGTGCCAGCAGCCAAACAGGGACCTACGAGCAGTACTTC. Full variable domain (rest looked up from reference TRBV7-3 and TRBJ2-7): GAGVSQTPSNKVTEKGKYVELRCDPISGHTALYWYRQSLGQGPEFLIYFQGTGAADDSGLPNDRFFAVRPEGSVSTLKIQRTERGDSAVYLCASSQTGTYEQYFGPGTRLTVT.

In DNA form, the CDR3 reads TGTGCCTGGGAACCGGGACAAAAGAACACTGAAGCTTTCTTT. Its protein product is CAWEPGQKNTEAFF. V and J are TRBV30 and TRBJ1-1; weak D call: TRBD1 (6 bases). The V gene's germline CDR1 is GTSNPN and CDR2 SVGIG (reference sequence). This CDR3 spans 14 amino acids. V was trimmed by 5 bases and J by 1 base, leaving 14 bases between them.

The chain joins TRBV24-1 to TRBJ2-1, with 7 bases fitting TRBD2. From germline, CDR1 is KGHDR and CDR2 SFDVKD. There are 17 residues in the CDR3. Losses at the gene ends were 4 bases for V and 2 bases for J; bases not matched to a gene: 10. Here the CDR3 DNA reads TGTGCCACCAGTGACGCAGCCAGCGGGGCGCCCTACAATGAGCAGTTCTTC. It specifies CATSDAASGAPYNEQFF.

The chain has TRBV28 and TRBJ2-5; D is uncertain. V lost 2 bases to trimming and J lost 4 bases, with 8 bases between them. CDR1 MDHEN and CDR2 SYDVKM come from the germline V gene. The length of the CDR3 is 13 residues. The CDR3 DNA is TGTGCCAGCAGTTTAGTGAGTGGAGAGACCCAGTACTTC. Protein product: CASSLVSGETQYF.

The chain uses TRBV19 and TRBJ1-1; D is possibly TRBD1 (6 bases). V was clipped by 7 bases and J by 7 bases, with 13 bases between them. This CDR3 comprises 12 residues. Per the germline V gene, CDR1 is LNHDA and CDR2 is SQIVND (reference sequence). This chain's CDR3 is CASTRTANEAFF. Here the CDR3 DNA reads TGTGCCAGTACCAGGACAGCAAATGAAGCTTTCTTT.

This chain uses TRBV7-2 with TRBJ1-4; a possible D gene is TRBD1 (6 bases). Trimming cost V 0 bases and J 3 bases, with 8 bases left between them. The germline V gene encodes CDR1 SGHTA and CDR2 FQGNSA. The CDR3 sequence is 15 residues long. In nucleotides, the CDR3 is TGTGCCAGCAGCTTAGCGGGGGCGGCTAATGAAAAACTGTTTTTT. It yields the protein CASSLAGAANEKLFF.

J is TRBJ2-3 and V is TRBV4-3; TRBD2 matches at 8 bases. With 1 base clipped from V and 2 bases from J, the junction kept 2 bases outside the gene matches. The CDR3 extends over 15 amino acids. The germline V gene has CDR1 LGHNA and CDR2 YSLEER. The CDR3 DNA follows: TGCGCCAGCAGCCAAGTAGCGGGGAACACAGATACGCAGTATTTT. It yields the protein CASSQVAGNTDTQYF.

The CDR3 DNA reads as TGTGCCAGCAGCACGGACAAGGGATCCTATGGCTACACCTTC. Encoded protein: CASSTDKGSYGYTF. This chain uses TRBV7-2 with TRBJ1-2; D is possibly TRBD1 (5 bases). Deletions cut 5 bases from V and 4 bases from J, with 14 bases between. Per germline, CDR1 SGHTA and CDR2 FQGNSA. The length of the CDR3 is 14 residues.

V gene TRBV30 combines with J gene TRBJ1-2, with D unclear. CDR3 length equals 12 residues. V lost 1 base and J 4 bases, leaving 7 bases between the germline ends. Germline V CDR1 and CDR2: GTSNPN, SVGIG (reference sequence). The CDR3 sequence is CAWSDSIYGYTF. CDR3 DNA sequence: TGTGCCTGGAGTGACAGTATCTATGGCTACACCTTC. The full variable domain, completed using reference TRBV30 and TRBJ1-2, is SQTIHQWPATLVQPVGSPLSLECTVEGTSNPNLYWYRQAAGRGLQLLFYSVGIGQISSEVPQNLSASRPQDRQFILSSKKLLLSDSGFYLCAWSDSIYGYTFGSGTRLTVV.